This TCR beta chain was retrieved from a study of CD8 T cells in ankylosing spondylitis. Findings of the study overall: Enrichment of disease-linked clones was reportedly significant in matched ankylosing spondylitis synovial fluid. Researchers report that disease-linked clones proved CD8+ and relatively rare in peripheral blood. The study identified a TCR beta motif of roughly eight highly homologous variants that appeared characteristic of ankylosing spondylitis blood.

This clonotype was seen many times. Its antigen is undetermined. The CDR3 sequence is 15 residues long. The germline gives CDR1 SGHRS, CDR2 YFSETQ. The V gene lost 4 bases and the J gene lost 1 base, with 15 bases spanning the gap. In TCRdb, the 5' RACE reads were re-called with MiXCR into one record per CDR3 protein. The data show around 210,000 distinct CDR3 sequences, roughly 8.2% seen once. This sequence originates from a female donor with ankylosing spondylitis or in good health (not recorded which). The chain joins TRBV5-1 to TRBJ2-7; D might be TRBD2 (5 bases). Sequencing was carried out using blood, either unsorted or a sorted T cell fraction (not recorded which). DNA of the CDR3: TGCGCCAGCAGCCTCAGCGGCCGTCTATCCTACGAGCAGTACTTC. Its translation is CASSLSGRLSYEQYF.